This record looks at one TCR beta chain sequence and its context. No antigen is known for it. Per-base quality was not reported, and no clone a single base away is much larger than it. These data originate in a study of blood T cells in healthy people across ages (dated by TCRdb to 2014 to 2015). Regarding the research as a whole: In model experiments, template switching captured roughly one uniquely barcoded TCR beta cDNA molecule for every two T cells. Donors were grouped into four age groups: young (average roughly 16 years), middle-aged (39), aged (62) and long-lived (approximately 75). Using the same blood draw, the study looked at two additional independent replicas of 1 million unique cDNA reads for two donors, one aged 18 to 30 and the other aged 80 or older. To avoid experimental bias, donors of different ages were randomly spread across the sequencing lanes. Age-related changes in TCR beta repertoire diversity were measured in the study by deep sequencing normalized with unique cDNA molecular identifiers. Broader findings and caveats from the paper: The percentage of naive T cells measured by flow cytometry correlated strongly with observed TCR beta diversity. The long-lived group showed more naive CD4+ T cells, fewer expanded clones and increased TCR diversity than the aged group, suggesting age selection. Observed TCR beta diversity per million T cells fell roughly linearly with age, and a significant reduction was already apparent by age approximately 40. Since profiling was done on bulk unsorted PBMCs, naive and antigen-experienced compartments could not be conclusively compared. Estimates of total diversity from one million sequenced T cells were regarded as lower bounds and underestimates. Because the CMV infection status of the donors was unknown, age-related changes in expanded clonotypes may potentially have been confounded.

Libraries were built with 5' RACE. TCRdb records Illumina HiSeq 2500 as the sequencer. A second PCR of roughly 6 to 11 cycles was run with a J-beta primer mix and a sample-barcoded 5' primer. A template-switch 5' adaptor carrying 12 random nucleotides introduced a unique molecular identifier onto each TCR beta cDNA molecule. At least 2.5 million CDR3-containing paired-end reads were obtained from each sample. First-strand cDNA synthesis was performed from all RNA using the Mint cDNA synthesis kit, with priming by a TRBC-specific oligonucleotide. After uracil-DNA glycosylase treatment, a first 18-cycle PCR used universal primers M1SS and BC2_uni_R on all cDNA. The study's processing was this. For normalization, 1 million high-quality reads were randomly selected from each sample, with every read carrying a distinct molecular identifier. Reads sharing molecular identifiers were discarded rather than binned into consensus sequences. MiTCR, run with a Q25 quality threshold and the strictest error-elimination algorithm, handled CDR3 identification, clonotype clustering and error correction. A nonparametric unseen species model with Euler transformation was used to estimate lower-bound total TCR beta diversity. Through fastp at Q25 and MiXCR, TCRdb rebuilt clones from the public reads, retaining in-frame beta chains. Each entry merges the rows of one CDR3 protein and shows their most common DNA and genes. The V and J calls come from TCRdb's annotation, not from the publication. The sample table records over 950,000 distinct CDR3 sequences; 35% to 40% of these occur just once. The biggest ten clones account for around 13% of the sample.

The CDR1 and CDR2 encoded by the germline V gene are LGHNA and YNFKEQ. After removal of 4 bases from V and 2 bases from J, the junction retains 5 bases not matched to a gene. Reading from cysteine to phenylalanine, the CDR3 counts 17 amino acids. CDR3 DNA only is kept here, 51 bases in frame from base 1. The donors were 40 or so Caucasian individuals from Russia, aged roughly 6 to 100 years, who were systemically healthy. Approximately 9.7 milliliters of peripheral blood were drawn from each donor into EDTA-treated Vacutainer tubes. Ficoll-Paque density-gradient centrifugation was used to isolate PBMCs, with at least 6 million obtained per sample. Trizol reagent was used to extract total RNA from the PBMCs, yielding at least 5.5 micrograms per sample. For every donor, flow cytometry on a PBMC aliquot measured the percentage of naive CD45RAhigh/CD27high T cells.

The sequenced sample consisted of blood. The V and J segments used are TRBV4-2 and TRBJ2-3; TRBD2 fits 14 bases in the junction. The origin of this receptor is a young man in good health. The CDR3 protein is CASSPQGLAGDTDTQYF. DNA sequence: TGTGCCAGCAGCCCTCAGGGACTAGCGGGGGACACAGATACGCAGTATTTT.